Listed below are T cell receptor beta chains from one sample, sequenced in a study of OX40 agonist ivuxolimab in advanced cancers. TCRdb keeps only in-frame clones here, not all; method: immunoSEQ multiplex PCR. Of approximately 69,000 clones in the sample, approximately 88% were seen once. Material: CD4+ or CD8+ T cells sorted from blood, obtained in a trial of the OX40 agonist ivuxolimab. These receptors all come from an adult with an advanced solid tumor such as melanoma, head and neck, liver or kidney cancer. CDR3s include the opening cysteine and the closing phenylalanine or tryptophan. A D gene is named only where the DNA matches it firmly. Clone size is given for some rows only: seen once, a few or many times, or a class if the clone is expanded.

d_call	v_call	cdr3_length	j_call	clone_size	cdr3_aa	cdr3_nt
TRBD1	TRBV5-1	14	TRBJ2-7	-	CASSLEGASYEQYF	TGCGCCAGCAGCTTGGAGGGGGCCTCCTACGAGCAGTACTTC
-	TRBV12-5	15	TRBJ1-2	-	CASGLSGRSGYGYTF	TGTGCTAGTGGTTTGTCGGGCCGTTCGGGCTATGGCTACACCTTC
-	TRBV30	15	TRBJ1-1	-	CAWSVPGVANSGAFF	TGTGCCTGGAGTGTACCTGGGGTGGCAAATTCAGGAGCTTTCTTT
TRBD1	TRBV7-2	16	TRBJ2-2	-	CASSLVGTGVSGELFF	TGTGCCAGCAGCTTAGTCGGGACAGGGGTTTCCGGGGAGCTGTTTTTT
-	TRBV6-5	13	TRBJ1-2	-	CASTLNPNYGYTF	TGTGCCAGCACCCTAAACCCGAATTATGGCTACACCTTC
-	TRBV29-1	10	TRBJ2-7	-	CSVVEIEQYF	TGCAGCGTTGTCGAAATCGAGCAGTACTTC
-	TRBV19	14	TRBJ1-5	-	CASSIRDSNQPQHF	TGTGCCAGTAGTATAAGGGATAGCAATCAGCCCCAGCATTTT
TRBD1	TRBV7-2	15	TRBJ2-7	-	CASSLHTGGSYEQYF	TGTGCCAGCAGCTTACATACAGGGGGCTCCTACGAGCAGTACTTC
-	TRBV4-3	13	TRBJ1-1	-	CASSQILLGEAFF	TGCGCCAGCAGCCAGATTCTCCTCGGGGAAGCTTTCTTT
TRBD1	TRBV5-1	16	TRBJ2-3	once	CASSLLRGGGTDTQYF	TGCGCCAGCAGCTTGTTAAGAGGGGGCGGCACAGATACGCAGTATTTT
-	TRBV19	16	TRBJ1-2	-	CASSPRTPKGNYGYTF	TGTGCCAGTAGTCCCCGGACACCTAAAGGCAACTATGGCTACACCTTC
-	TRBV7-9	16	TRBJ2-5	-	CASSPSRGYSQETQYF	TGTGCCAGCAGCCCCTCTCGTGGCTATAGCCAAGAGACCCAGTACTTC
-	TRBV9	14	TRBJ2-7	-	CASSVGNINYEQYF	TGTGCCAGCAGCGTAGGGAACATAAACTACGAGCAGTACTTC
-	TRBV29-1	12	TRBJ2-5	-	CSVTGGGETQYF	TGCAGCGTCACAGGGGGGGGAGAGACCCAGTACTTC
-	TRBV5-4	13	TRBJ1-3	-	CASSLDQGNTIYF	TGTGCCAGCAGCTTGGATCAGGGGAACACCATATATTTT
TRBD1	TRBV7-9	14	TRBJ1-2	-	CASSGRGPSYGYTF	TGTGCCAGCAGCGGAAGGGGGCCCAGCTATGGCTACACCTTC
-	TRBV5-1	15	TRBJ2-6	few	CASSLAASGANVLTF	TGCGCCAGCAGCTTGGCGGCCTCTGGGGCCAACGTCCTGACTTTC
-	TRBV6-1	13	TRBJ1-3	-	CASSEPYGNTIYF	TGTGCCAGCAGTGAGCCTTATGGAAACACCATATATTTT
TRBD1	TRBV27	14	TRBJ1-1	-	CASSFHRGDTEAFF	TGTGCCAGCAGTTTCCACAGGGGGGACACTGAAGCTTTCTTT
-	TRBV2	13	TRBJ2-3	-	CASQGTSTDTQYF	TGTGCCAGCCAGGGTACTAGCACAGATACGCAGTATTTT
TRBD1	TRBV28	14	TRBJ2-7	-	CASRVGGQGGEQYF	TGTGCCAGCAGAGTTGGGGGACAGGGCGGCGAGCAGTACTTC
-	TRBV4-2	16	TRBJ1-2	-	CASSQSTEVSIYGYTF	TGTGCCAGCAGCCAATCGACAGAAGTTTCTATCTATGGCTACACCTTC
-	TRBV28	15	TRBJ2-7	-	CASSPGVSPLLEQYF	TGTGCCAGCAGTCCCGGGGTCTCTCCTCTACTCGAGCAGTACTTC
-	TRBV18	14	TRBJ1-6	-	CASSPGFGNSPLHF	TGTGCCAGCTCACCAGGGTTTGGTAATTCACCCCTCCACTTT
-	TRBV9	13	TRBJ2-2	-	CASSVEDTGELFF	TGTGCCAGCAGCGTAGAGGACACCGGGGAGCTGTTTTTT
-	TRBV7-2	13	TRBJ1-2	few	CASSPQPWDGYTF	TGTGCCAGCAGCCCCCAACCCTGGGATGGCTACACCTTC
-	TRBV4-3	14	TRBJ1-1	-	CASSQGAGLGEAFF	TGCGCCAGCAGCCAAGGCGCAGGGTTGGGTGAAGCTTTCTTT
-	TRBV6-6	15	TRBJ1-2	-	CASRRGTKGDYGYTF	TGTGCCAGCCGAAGGGGGACAAAAGGCGACTATGGCTACACCTTC
TRBD2	TRBV30	18	TRBJ2-2	-	CAWSVRGRAGASTGELFF	TGTGCCTGGAGTGTACGAGGAAGAGCGGGAGCGAGCACCGGGGAGCTGTTTTTT
TRBD1	TRBV7-2	14	TRBJ2-7	-	CASSRTGRINEQYF	TGTGCCAGCAGCCGGACAGGGAGGATCAACGAGCAGTACTTC
-	TRBV11-2	12	TRBJ2-7	-	CASGFRGGEQYF	TGTGCCAGCGGATTCAGGGGAGGCGAGCAGTACTTC
TRBD2	TRBV7-9	14	TRBJ2-1	-	CASSQSGLAGVPVF	TGTGCCAGCAGCCAATCGGGACTAGCGGGGGTCCCAGTCTTC
-	TRBV27	14	TRBJ1-1	-	CASRFTGKNTEAFF	TGTGCCAGCAGGTTTACAGGGAAGAACACTGAAGCTTTCTTT
TRBD1	TRBV30	12	TRBJ1-1	-	CAWSGTGTEAFF	TGTGCCTGGAGCGGGACAGGGACTGAAGCTTTCTTT
-	TRBV5-6	16	TRBJ1-2	-	CASSPVSGTGNYGYTF	TGTGCCAGCAGCCCCGTGTCAGGGACGGGCAACTATGGCTACACCTTC
-	TRBV7-9	14	TRBJ2-7	-	CASSRTGKTHEQYF	TGTGCCAGCAGCCGTACAGGGAAGACCCACGAGCAGTACTTC
-	TRBV11-2	15	TRBJ1-5	-	CASRAGAPSHQPQHF	TGTGCCAGCAGGGCAGGGGCCCCAAGCCATCAGCCCCAGCATTTT
-	TRBV18	14	TRBJ2-1	-	CASSTSNSYNEQFF	TGTGCCAGCTCGACTAGTAACTCCTACAATGAGCAGTTCTTC
-	TRBV29-1	10	TRBJ1-1	few	CSVRDTEAFF	TGCAGCGTAAGGGACACTGAAGCTTTCTTT
-	TRBV29-1	13	TRBJ1-2	-	CSVTVLANYGYTF	TGCAGCGTCACAGTGTTAGCTAACTATGGCTACACCTTC
TRBD1	TRBV5-4	15	TRBJ2-1	once	CASSLRQGVVNEQFF	TGTGCCAGCAGCTTACGACAGGGGGTGGTAAATGAGCAGTTCTTC
TRBD2	TRBV28	16	TRBJ2-3	-	CASSWGTSASGDTQYF	TGTGCCAGCAGTTGGGGGACTAGCGCAAGTGGAGATACGCAGTATTTT
TRBD2	TRBV5-6	16	TRBJ2-3	-	CASSLEGLAVTDTQYF	TGTGCCAGCAGCTTGGAAGGACTAGCGGTAACAGATACGCAGTATTTT
-	TRBV2	12	TRBJ2-7	-	CASKPGYHEQYF	TGTGCCAGCAAGCCCGGGTACCACGAGCAGTACTTC
-	TRBV7-2	15	TRBJ2-1	-	CASSLVGGTHNEQFF	TGTGCCAGCAGCTTAGTGGGGGGCACCCACAATGAGCAGTTCTTC
-	TRBV7-2	13	TRBJ2-7	few	CASSLGQQYEQYF	TGTGCCAGCAGCTTAGGGCAGCAATACGAGCAGTACTTC
-	TRBV2	15	TRBJ1-5	-	CASSGGGGTNQPQHF	TGTGCCAGCAGCGGGGGTGGAGGTACCAATCAGCCCCAGCATTTT
-	TRBV11-2	15	TRBJ2-3	-	CASSLVGRSTDTQYF	TGTGCCAGCAGCTTAGTTGGCCGAAGCACAGATACGCAGTATTTT
-	TRBV29-1	11	TRBJ2-1	-	CSVDITDEQFF	TGCAGCGTTGATATTACGGATGAGCAGTTCTTC
-	TRBV19	16	TRBJ1-5	-	CATMAKGGGSNQPQHF	TGTGCCACCATGGCAAAGGGGGGTGGGAGCAATCAGCCCCAGCATTTT
TRBD1	TRBV28	14	TRBJ1-6	-	CASRQGGLNSPLHF	TGTGCCAGCAGGCAGGGGGGACTTAATTCACCCCTCCACTTT
-	TRBV6-6	12	TRBJ1-5	-	CASSYGGQPQHF	TGTGCCAGCAGTTACGGGGGTCAGCCCCAGCATTTT
TRBD1	TRBV4-1	16	TRBJ2-3	-	CASSRLPGQGADTQYF	TGCGCCAGCAGCCGTCTCCCGGGACAGGGGGCTGATACGCAGTATTTT
-	TRBV2	13	TRBJ1-1	-	CASRGDRNTEAFF	TGTGCCAGCCGAGGGGACCGGAACACTGAAGCTTTCTTT
-	TRBV7-2	15	TRBJ2-5	-	CASSLGASLQETQYF	TGTGCCAGCAGCTTAGGGGCGAGTTTACAAGAGACCCAGTACTTC
-	TRBV28	15	TRBJ1-1	-	CASSPTSAGANEAFF	TGTGCCAGCAGTCCAACGAGTGCTGGGGCCAATGAAGCTTTCTTT
-	TRBV5-1	14	TRBJ2-3	-	CASRGLMSTDTQYF	TGCGCCAGCAGGGGACTTATGAGCACAGATACGCAGTATTTT